This TCR beta chain was observed in a study of technical replicates of blood from four donors. The germline V gene encodes CDR1 SGHNT and CDR2 YENEEA. With V trimmed by 5 bases and J by 5 bases, 8 bases remained unmatched. The CDR3 is made up of 15 amino acids. This clone was picked up one time. Here immunoSEQ multiplex PCR was the method, and the copy in TCRdb shows in-frame clones only, minus some. The table shows about 14,000 clones, with about 82% occurring only once. Sequencing was carried out using PBMCs. This clonotype originated in a human donor in good health. The V and J genes are TRBV11-3 and TRBJ2-2; TRBD1 matches 7 bases. In DNA, the CDR3 is TGTGCCAGCAGCCCGGGACAGTCCTTAACCGGGGAGCTGTTTTTT. It translates to CASSPGQSLTGELFF.